The clone carrying this T cell receptor beta chain was detected only a few times. Germline V lookup: CDR1 SGHRS, CDR2 YFSETQ. The V segment lost 0 bases and the J segment 1 base; nucleotides outside the gene matches: 3. This CDR3 has 17 residues. The data were produced by immunoSEQ multiplex PCR, yet TCRdb's version contains in-frame clones alone and is incomplete. The sample holds about 250,000 clones, around 86% seen once. The record originates from a study of blood T cell repertoires in COVID-19. This sequence originates from a woman aged 55-70 years who had recovered from COVID-19. The sample was peripheral blood. The chain is built from TRBV5-1 and TRBJ2-5; 13 bases are a match to TRBD2. CDR3 DNA: TGCGCCAGCAGCTTGGAGACTAGCGGGGGGTTCCAAGAGACCCAGTACTTC. It is translated as CASSLETSGGFQETQYF.